What follows are 11 T cell receptor beta chains derived from one specimen sequenced in a study of blood T cell repertoires in COVID-19. TCRdb keeps only in-frame clones here, not all; method: immunoSEQ multiplex PCR. In the table there are 250,000 to 350,000 clones, around 90% of which are singletons. The material sequenced was PBMCs or T cells enriched from blood (not recorded which). These receptors were obtained from a woman aged 45-60 years who had recovered from COVID-19.

This rearrangement joins TRBV28 to TRBJ2-3, with 9 bases that match TRBD1. The CDR3 runs 16 residues. With V trimmed by 7 bases and J by 5 bases, 13 bases remained unmatched. Germline loops: CDR1 MDHEN, CDR2 SYDVKM. This CDR3 reads CASTGLGTGMVDTQYF. CDR3 bases: TGTGCCAGCACCGGATTGGGGACAGGGATGGTAGATACGCAGTATTTT. Drawing the rest from reference TRBV28 and TRBJ2-3, the complete variable domain is DVKVTQSSRYLVKRTGEKVFLECVQDMDHENMFWYRQDPGLGLRLIYFSYDVKMKEKGDIPEGYSVSREKKERFSLILESASTNQTSMYLCASTGLGTGMVDTQYFGPGTRLTVL.

V is TRBV7-6 and J is TRBJ2-5, with a tentative D call TRBD2 (5 bases). In germline, CDR1 is SGHVS, CDR2 FNYEAQ. V was cut by 1 base and J by 4 bases, with 13 bases left in between. The CDR3 consists of 15 residues. The CDR3 bases are TGTGCCAGCAGCTTAGAATTGCGGGTCGGAGAGACCCAGTACTTC. It encodes CASSLELRVGETQYF.

The chain couples TRBV7-2 to TRBJ1-6; D remains ambiguous. The length of the CDR3 is 13 residues. Germline V gene lookup returns CDR1 SGHTA and CDR2 FQGNSA. Trimming took off 1 base at V and 9 bases at J, with 7 bases between the two ends. The CDR3 sequence: CASSLETGSPLHF. CDR3 nucleotides: TGTGCCAGCAGCTTAGAAACCGGTTCACCCCTCCACTTT.

The CDR3, as DNA: TGCAGCGTTCTGAACAGCTCCAACGTCCTGACTTTC. It translates to CSVLNSSNVLTF. The rearrangement joins TRBV29-1 to TRBJ2-6; the D is unclear. The germline V gene has CDR1 SQVTM and CDR2 ANQGSEA. The CDR3 length is 12 residues. Trimming shortened V by 5 bases and J by 8 bases, and 10 bases separated the two germline ends.

The chain uses TRBV7-2 and TRBJ2-6, with D possibly matching TRBD1 (6 bases). This CDR3 contains 16 residues. Germline lookup yields CDR1 SGHTA and CDR2 FQGNSA. Trimming shortened V by 5 bases and J by 5 bases, and 16 bases separated the two germline ends. The CDR3 here is CASSPQGSTRANVLTF. The CDR3 DNA is TGTGCCAGCAGCCCCCAGGGGAGTACTAGGGCCAACGTCCTGACTTTC.

V and J are TRBV6-6 and TRBJ2-7, with D possibly being TRBD2 (6 bases). V lost 8 bases, J lost 3 bases, and 11 bases lay in between. The germline gives CDR1 MNHNY, CDR2 SVGAGI (reference sequence). The CDR3 is 12 residues long. CDR3 amino acids: CASSLEGYEQYF. The DNA for the CDR3 is TGTGCCAGCTCCCTGGAGGGCTACGAGCAGTACTTC.

The chain links TRBV14 to TRBJ1-1; D ambiguous. Per the germline V gene, CDR1 is SGHDN and CDR2 is FVKESK. The CDR3 spans 15 residues. Trimming took 0 bases from V and 3 from J, leaving 11 bases between them. In nucleotides, the CDR3 is TGTGCCAGCAGCCAAGATTTGTCGAGTTACACTGAAGCTTTCTTT. Its protein product is CASSQDLSSYTEAFF.

J is TRBJ2-1 and V is TRBV9; 10 bases map to TRBD2. Trimming cost V 0 bases and J 9 bases; bases outside gene matches: 9. CDR3 length: 16 residues. Germline CDR1 and CDR2: SGDLS and YYNGEE. The CDR3 is CASSVELAGGSAEQFF. For the CDR3, the DNA is TGTGCCAGCAGCGTAGAATTAGCGGGAGGTTCGGCTGAGCAGTTCTTC. Together with reference TRBV9 and TRBJ2-1, the CDR3 gives the full variable domain: DSGVTQTPKHLITATGQRVTLRCSPRSGDLSVYWYQQSLDQGLQFLIQYYNGEERAKGNILERFSAQQFPDLHSELNLSSLELGDSALYFCASSVELAGGSAEQFFGPGTRLTVL.

The rearrangement links TRBV3-1 (or the pseudogene TRBV3-2) to TRBJ2-7, with 10 bases matching TRBD2. The junction had 5 bases not matched to a gene; V was cut back by 0 bases and J by 3 bases. Germline V gives CDR1 LGHDT, CDR2 YNNKEL (reference sequence). This CDR3 region has 16 residues. CDR3 loop: CASSQDRIAGGYEQYF. The DNA of the CDR3 is TGTGCCAGCAGCCAAGATAGAATAGCGGGGGGCTACGAGCAGTACTTC.

This rearrangement joins TRBV5-1 to TRBJ2-1; D is unclear. CDR3 length equals 15 residues. Deletions cut 0 bases from V and 0 bases from J, with 7 bases between. Germline values: CDR1 SGHRS, CDR2 YFSETQ. The CDR3 loop is CASSLAANSYNEQFF. The CDR3 nucleotides read TGCGCCAGCAGCTTGGCAGCGAACTCCTACAATGAGCAGTTCTTC.

This CDR3 reads CASSIVPGLRTGELFF. The DNA of the CDR3 is TGTGCCAGTAGTATAGTACCAGGGTTGCGCACCGGGGAGCTGTTTTTT. The genes are TRBV19 and TRBJ2-2; tentative D call: TRBD1 (5 bases). This CDR3 spans 16 amino acids. Germline loops: CDR1 LNHDA, CDR2 SQIVND (reference sequence). Trimming stripped 1 base from V and 4 bases from J, with 13 bases between.